Following are 8 T cell receptor beta chains from one sample sequenced in a study of cytomegalovirus exposure and HLA in healthy donors. The PCR had 60 Vbeta and 13 Jbeta primers. Using immunoSEQ multiplex PCR, the repertoire was profiled, and TCRdb retains in-frame clones only, with some absent. Altogether over 150,000 clones are present, around 78% being singletons, with the ten largest covering 2.5% to 4%. The sequenced material came from PBMCs. These receptors were obtained from a woman aged 45-65 years in good health and CMV-seropositive.

This clone was counted a single time. The chain has TRBV19 and TRBJ2-3, with TRBD1 matching 8 bases. Germline lookup yields CDR1 LNHDA and CDR2 SQIVND (reference sequence). The CDR3 covers 17 residues. V was pared by 0 bases and J by 5 bases, with 10 bases of the junction left unmatched. In DNA, the CDR3 is TGTGCCAGTAGTATAGATCTAACAGGGGGTCGTAGAGATACGCAGTATTTT. Translating gives CASSIDLTGGRRDTQYF. The full variable domain, its missing parts supplied by reference TRBV19 and TRBJ2-3, is DGGITQSPKYLFRKEGQNVTLSCEQNLNHDAMYWYRQDPGQGLRLIYYSQIVNDFQKGDIAEGYSVSREKKESFPLTVTSAQKNPTAFYLCASSIDLTGGRRDTQYFGPGTRLTVL.

This clone is a singleton in its sample. V and J are TRBV6-5 and TRBJ2-1, with 9 bases fitting TRBD2. The germline CDR1 and CDR2 sequences are MNHEY and SVGAGI. This CDR3 is built from 13 residues. Trimming cost V 7 bases and J 11 bases; bases outside gene matches: 9. As DNA, the CDR3 is TGTGCCAGCACTTCCGGGACTAGCTTCCAGCAGTTCTTC. Translating gives CASTSGTSFQQFF.

The rearrangement uses TRBV11-2 and TRBJ2-1; 7 bases agree with TRBD2. CDR1 SGHAT and CDR2 FQNNGV come from the germline V gene. V shed 4 bases and J 0 bases; nucleotides not matched to a gene: 15. CDR3 length: 19 amino acids. The CDR3 bases are TGTGCCAGCAGCTATACGGCGACTAGCCCCGTCGTCTCCTACAATGAGCAGTTCTTC. This encodes CASSYTATSPVVSYNEQFF.

This clone was counted between two and nine times. This chain connects TRBV28 to TRBJ2-5; 12 nucleotides line up with TRBD1. CDR3 length: 16 residues. Trimming cost V 7 bases and J 5 bases; bases outside gene matches: 11. The germline V gene encodes CDR1 MDHEN and CDR2 SYDVKM. CDR3 region: CASTGGTGGFVETQYF. CDR3 coding DNA: TGTGCCAGCACCGGGGGGACAGGGGGCTTTGTGGAGACCCAGTACTTC.

This clone was counted between two and nine times. V is TRBV5-4 and J is TRBJ2-5; D might be TRBD2 (7 bases). Germline assignment: CDR1 SGHNT and CDR2 YYREEE (reference sequence). CDR3 length equals 16 residues. The ends were cut back, 5 bases at V and 1 base at J, with 18 bases in the middle. The CDR3 DNA reads TGTGCCAGCAGGCCGATGGGGGCTAGCGGCCAAGAGACCCAGTACTTC. This translates into CASRPMGASGQETQYF.

The chain is built from TRBV30 and TRBJ2-2; 12 nucleotides agree with TRBD2. Germline lookup yields CDR1 GTSNPN and CDR2 SVGIG (reference sequence). The CDR3 contains 16 residues. The ends lost 2 bases at V and 5 bases at J; junction bases unmatched: 6. The CDR3 here is CAWSLPSGRGTGELFF. The CDR3 DNA is TGTGCCTGGAGTCTACCTAGCGGGAGGGGGACCGGGGAGCTGTTTTTT.

J is TRBJ2-1 and V is TRBV18, with 13 positions matching TRBD2. CDR3 size: 18 residues. Germline assignment: CDR1 KGHSH and CDR2 LQKENI. After removal of 2 bases from V and 5 bases from J, the junction contained 9 bases not matched to a gene. The CDR3 DNA follows: TGTGCCAGCTCACCAGGTTTTGCCGGACTAGCGGGAGACAATGAGCAGTTCTTC. Amino acid sequence: CASSPGFAGLAGDNEQFF. The full variable domain, rest sourced from reference TRBV18 and TRBJ2-1, is NAGVMQNPRHLVRRRGQEARLRCSPMKGHSHVYWYRQLPEEGLKFMVYLQKENIIDESGMPKERFSAEFPKEGPSILRIQQVVRGDSAAYFCASSPGFAGLAGDNEQFFGPGTRLTVL.

With respect to this clone: Sequence at one end of the junction differs from germline and may be a read error. The V gene is TRBV15, the J gene TRBJ2-6, with a tentative D call TRBD1 (5 bases). Germline V CDR1 and CDR2: LNHNV, YYDKDF (reference sequence). There are 15 residues in the CDR3. CDR3 residues: CATSRDISGANGLTF. CDR3 coding DNA: TGTGCCACCAGCAGAGATATCTCTGGGGCCAACGGCCTGACTTTC.